This is a list of T cell receptor beta chains from one sample in a study of control samples from healthy donors and cancer patients. Clones were sequenced by immunoSEQ multiplex PCR, and TCRdb holds only the in-frame ones, with some missing. This table has about 150,000 clones, roughly 92% appearing once. The sequencing input was blood. The receptor source for this set is a man in his forties or fifties in good health. Both conserved end residues are trimmed from each CDR3.

V gene: TRBV7-9
J gene: TRBJ1-1
CDR3 protein: ASSLRTGEVTEAF

V gene: TRBV5-1
J gene: TRBJ2-3
CDR3 protein: ASSWGTSGSRSDTQY

V gene: TRBV27
J gene: TRBJ2-6
CDR3 protein: ASRPPRGSGANVLT

V gene: TRBV19
J gene: TRBJ2-1
CDR3 protein: ASSIRQRASYNEQF

V gene: TRBV24-1
J gene: TRBJ2-2
CDR3 protein: ATSAGRAGELF

V gene: TRBV2
J gene: TRBJ1-5
CDR3 protein: ASGQGAIQPQH

V gene: TRBV7-7
J gene: TRBJ2-5
CDR3 protein: ASSFNSLETQY

V gene: TRBV29-1
J gene: TRBJ2-5
CDR3 protein: SAGRVSETQY

V gene: TRBV11-3
J gene: TRBJ2-2
CDR3 protein: ASSGPTGVGELF

V gene: TRBV3-1/TRBV3-2
J gene: TRBJ1-1
CDR3 protein: ASSLSDKNTEAF

V gene: TRBV10-3
J gene: TRBJ1-6
CDR3 protein: AISESPEGRMNSPLH

V gene: TRBV6-5
J gene: TRBJ2-2
CDR3 protein: ASNGGGELF

V gene: TRBV7-8
J gene: TRBJ1-2
CDR3 protein: ASSVGTDYGYT

V gene: TRBV14
J gene: TRBJ1-1
CDR3 protein: ATGRLNTEAF

V gene: TRBV10-2
J gene: TRBJ1-4
CDR3 protein: ASSVGGGSFSRNEKLF

V gene: TRBV5-1
J gene: TRBJ2-6
CDR3 protein: ASSLIGGGSGANVLT

V gene: TRBV6-5
J gene: TRBJ2-7
CDR3 protein: ASSLHSTGSYEQY

V gene: TRBV5-6
J gene: TRBJ1-1
CDR3 protein: ASSFGGPSAEAF

V gene: TRBV9
J gene: TRBJ2-1
CDR3 protein: ASSYTSGRGEQF

V gene: TRBV5-1
J gene: TRBJ2-3
CDR3 protein: ASSLTLAGLTDTQY

V gene: TRBV3-1/TRBV3-2
J gene: TRBJ1-6
CDR3 protein: ATKGQGANSPLH

V gene: TRBV6-5
J gene: TRBJ2-7
CDR3 protein: ASTRTGDAYEQY

V gene: TRBV4-1
J gene: TRBJ1-5
CDR3 protein: ASSQDGVTGASRGGNQPQH

V gene: TRBV15
J gene: TRBJ2-1
CDR3 protein: ATGSSYNEQF

V gene: TRBV14
J gene: TRBJ2-2
CDR3 protein: ASSQEMASGRAVGELF

V gene: TRBV4-1
J gene: TRBJ2-3
CDR3 protein: ASSLGLAGGLSTDTQY

V gene: TRBV28
J gene: TRBJ2-7
CDR3 protein: ASSTPASGSYYEQY

V gene: TRBV5-6
J gene: TRBJ1-4
CDR3 protein: ASSGAGNEKLF

V gene: TRBV28
J gene: TRBJ1-3
CDR3 protein: ASSLLGNTIY

V gene: TRBV5-6
J gene: TRBJ2-3
CDR3 protein: ASSLAGVGTDTQY

V gene: TRBV5-1
J gene: TRBJ2-7
CDR3 protein: ASSLGVPYEQY

V gene: TRBV24-1
J gene: TRBJ2-3
CDR3 protein: ATSDRGLAGDTQY

V gene: TRBV3-1/TRBV3-2
J gene: TRBJ2-1
CDR3 protein: ASSQGGSGSSYNEQF

V gene: TRBV9
J gene: TRBJ2-4
CDR3 protein: ASSVGRRVGSVGNIQY

V gene: TRBV7-3
J gene: TRBJ2-3
CDR3 protein: ASSYSGLDTQY

V gene: TRBV9
J gene: TRBJ2-1
CDR3 protein: ASSSRPGGAYNEQF

V gene: TRBV6-2/TRBV6-3
J gene: TRBJ1-5
CDR3 protein: ASSIDGFNQPQH

V gene: TRBV7-2
J gene: TRBJ1-1
CDR3 protein: ASSLGFRVEAF

V gene: TRBV6-5
J gene: TRBJ1-6
CDR3 protein: ASSYDNRAPVSPLH

V gene: TRBV19
J gene: TRBJ2-3
CDR3 protein: ASSISSDLVY

V gene: TRBV9
J gene: TRBJ2-2
CDR3 protein: ASSPGGGRYTGELF

V gene: TRBV9
J gene: TRBJ2-7
CDR3 protein: ASSPRGTSGYEQY

V gene: TRBV28
J gene: TRBJ2-7
CDR3 protein: ASSFSAEQY

V gene: TRBV19
J gene: TRBJ2-3
CDR3 protein: ASSIPNTDTQY

V gene: TRBV30
J gene: TRBJ1-5
CDR3 protein: ACQAGTSNQPQH